This T cell receptor beta chain appears in the sequencing data of a study of Graves' ophthalmopathy and Graves' hyperthyroidism. This clonotype was seen once. This CDR3 region has 13 residues. Germline trimming cut 6 bases from V and 7 bases from J; bases unmatched to any gene: 8. Transcripts of RNA were the source for amplifying TCR beta CDR3 regions. A first-round RT-PCR used HTBI primers, followed by a second-round multiplex PCR. TCRdb independently ran MiXCR on the multiplex PCR reads; one entry per CDR3 protein. The sample shows hundreds of thousands of distinct CDR3 sequences, approximately 15% of them seen only once. Clinical symptoms, serum thyroxine, TRAb, thyroid ultrasound and orbital computed tomography formed the basis of diagnosis.

Sequenced input: peripheral blood. This rearrangement joins TRBV12-3 or TRBV12-4 to TRBJ1-2, with 7 bases that match TRBD1. The receptor comes from a woman under 30 with stable Graves' hyperthyroidism. The CDR3 nucleotides read TGTGCCAGCAGGTCCGGGACAGATGGTGGCTACACCTTC. This codes for CASRSGTDGGYTF.